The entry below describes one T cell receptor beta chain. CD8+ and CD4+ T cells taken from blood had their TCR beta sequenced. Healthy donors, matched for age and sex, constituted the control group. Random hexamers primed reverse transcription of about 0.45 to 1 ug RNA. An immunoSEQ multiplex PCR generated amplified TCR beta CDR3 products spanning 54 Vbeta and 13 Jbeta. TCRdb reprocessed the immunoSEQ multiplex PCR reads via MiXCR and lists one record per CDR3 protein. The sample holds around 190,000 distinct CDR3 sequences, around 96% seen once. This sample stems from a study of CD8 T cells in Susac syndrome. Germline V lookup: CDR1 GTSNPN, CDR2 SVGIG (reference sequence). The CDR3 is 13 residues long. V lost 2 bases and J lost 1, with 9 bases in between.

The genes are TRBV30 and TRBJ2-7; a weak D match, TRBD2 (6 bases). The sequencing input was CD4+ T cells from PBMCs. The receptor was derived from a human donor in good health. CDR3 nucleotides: TGTGCCTGGAGTAAGCGGGCTTCCTACGAGCAGTACTTC. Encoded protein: CAWSKRASYEQYF.